The 26 T cell receptor beta chains in this list originate from one sample, sequenced in a study of cytomegalovirus exposure and HLA in healthy donors. In the PCR, 60 Vbeta and 13 Jbeta primers were used. The assay was immunoSEQ multiplex PCR, and TCRdb's table has in-frame clones only and misses some. Seen here are approximately 200,000 clones, more than 70% observed once, and the top ten hold under 5%. The sample comprised PBMCs. Receptors were obtained from a man aged 25-45 years in good health and CMV-seropositive.

This chain links TRBV5-8 with TRBJ1-5; tentatively, D is TRBD1 (6 bases). The CDR3 extends over 15 amino acids. Trimming took off 1 base at V and 2 bases at J, with 10 bases between the two ends. Germline assignment: CDR1 SGHTS and CDR2 YDEGEE. The CDR3: CASSLLGGGNQPQHF. CDR3 bases: TGTGCCAGCAGCTTGCTAGGGGGTGGCAATCAGCCCCAGCATTTT.

J is TRBJ2-1 and V is TRBV9; TRBD1 matches 10 bases. V lost 1 base and J lost 6; bases outside the gene matches: 4. This CDR3 region has 15 residues. Germline CDR1 is SGDLS and CDR2 is YYNGEE. CDR3 sequence: CASSVFGTGANEQFF. The CDR3 DNA sequence: TGTGCCAGCAGCGTATTTGGGACAGGGGCCAATGAGCAGTTCTTC.

The chain joins TRBV11-2 to TRBJ2-3; no definite D call. Germline values: CDR1 SGHAT, CDR2 FQNNGV. The CDR3 is 16 residues long. Trimming shortened V by 4 bases and J by 5 bases, and 19 bases separated the two germline ends. The CDR3 DNA is TGTGCCAGCAGCTCGGGTCGGAATAGATGGGTAGATACGCAGTATTTT. As protein: CASSSGRNRWVDTQYF.

The CDR3 nucleotides read TGTGCCAGCAGCTTTACTAGCGGGTCCTACGAGCAGTACTTC. This translates into CASSFTSGSYEQYF. V and J are TRBV7-2 and TRBJ2-7, with 9 nucleotides matching TRBD2. The CDR3 covers 14 residues. The germline CDR1 and CDR2 sequences are SGHTA and FQGNSA. V was pared by 3 bases and J by 1 base, with 1 base of the junction left unmatched.

The chain is built from TRBV29-1 and TRBJ2-3; no firm D call. The CDR3 totals 11 residues. Germline V gives CDR1 SQVTM, CDR2 ANQGSEA. V lost 8 bases and J 0 bases, leaving 6 bases between the germline ends. DNA of the CDR3: TGCAGCTCTCTTAGCACAGATACGCAGTATTTT. This encodes CSSLSTDTQYF.

The chain carries TRBV6-6 and TRBJ1-5; D is undetermined. The CDR3 has 14 amino acids. Germline-derived CDR1 and CDR2 are MNHNY and SVGAGI (reference sequence). Trimming left V 2 bases short and J 4 bases short, with 9 bases between. The CDR3 nucleotides read TGTGCCAGCAGTTACCAGGCAGGAAATCAGCCCCAGCATTTT. Translated, it gives CASSYQAGNQPQHF.

With respect to this clone: The same CDR3 is also encoded by other DNA sequences in this sample. The chain has TRBV4-3 and TRBJ1-5, with unresolved D. CDR1 LGHNA and CDR2 YSLEER come from the germline V gene. The CDR3 has 15 amino acids. V was clipped by 3 bases and J by 3 bases, with 12 bases between them. The CDR3 here is CASSQDSGFNQPQHF. The DNA for the CDR3 is TGCGCCAGCAGCCAGGATTCGGGGTTCAATCAGCCCCAGCATTTT.

In its sample, this clone was seen a few times. This chain links TRBV29-1 with TRBJ1-1, with D hard to call. Germline V gene lookup returns CDR1 SQVTM and CDR2 ANQGSEA. The CDR3 extends over 12 amino acids. Trimming stripped 7 bases from V and 1 base from J, with 10 bases between. The CDR3 DNA is TGCAGCGCTGCGGGCAAGAACACTGAAGCTTTCTTT. Translation gives CSAAGKNTEAFF.

This clone was counted a single time. The chain recombines TRBV19 with TRBJ2-7; 14 bases align to TRBD2. In germline, CDR1 is LNHDA, CDR2 SQIVND (reference sequence). V gave up 8 bases and J gave up 4 bases; unmatched junction bases: 4. This CDR3 has 14 residues. CDR3 DNA: TGTGCCAGTGGGACTAGCGGGAGCTCTTACGAGCAGTACTTC. It translates to CASGTSGSSYEQYF. The full variable domain, with the rest looked up from reference TRBV19 and TRBJ2-7, is DGGITQSPKYLFRKEGQNVTLSCEQNLNHDAMYWYRQDPGQGLRLIYYSQIVNDFQKGDIAEGYSVSREKKESFPLTVTSAQKNPTAFYLCASGTSGSSYEQYFGPGTRLTVT.

This chain connects TRBV27 to TRBJ2-5; 9 bases match TRBD1. The J call is doubtful: the DNA matches TRBJ2-7 better. This CDR3 has 14 residues. Germline CDR1 is MNHEY and CDR2 is SMNVEV (reference sequence). Written as DNA, the CDR3 is TGTGCCAGCAGCTCCGGACAGGGGACCTACGAGCAGTACTTC. Its translation: CASSSGQGTYEQYF.

This clone was detected a few times. J is TRBJ1-6 and V is TRBV30; 7 bases map to TRBD1. The CDR3 spans 13 residues. Germline lookup yields CDR1 GTSNPN and CDR2 SVGIG (reference sequence). V lost 1 base to trimming and J lost 10 bases; unmatched junction nucleotides: 4. The CDR3 loop is CAWSDRGGSPLHF. The CDR3, as DNA: TGTGCCTGGAGTGACAGGGGAGGCTCACCCCTCCACTTT.

The chain employs TRBV7-2 and TRBJ2-5; tentatively, D is TRBD1 (5 bases). This CDR3 is 14 amino acids long. The germline V gene has CDR1 SGHTA and CDR2 FQGNSA. The V end lost 2 bases, the J end lost 2 bases, and 9 bases lay between the germline ends. For the CDR3, the DNA is TGTGCCAGCAGCTTACTCGGACATCAAGAGACCCAGTACTTC. Its protein is CASSLLGHQETQYF.

The chain has TRBV9 and TRBJ2-2; D remains unclear. Germline CDR1 reads SGDLS; CDR2 reads YYNGEE. Trimming removed 0 bases at V and 0 bases at J, with 12 bases between. The CDR3 contains 17 residues. CDR3 residues: CASSVGERTANTGELFF. The CDR3 DNA sequence: TGTGCCAGCAGCGTAGGCGAGCGCACTGCGAACACCGGGGAGCTGTTTTTT.

The chain combines TRBV28 with TRBJ1-1; TRBD1 might be the D (6 bases). CDR1 and CDR2 from the germline V gene are MDHEN and SYDVKM. The CDR3 spans 14 residues. Deletions cut 8 bases from V and 6 bases from J, with 19 bases between. The CDR3 sequence: CASWQRWGGPEAFF. In nucleotides, the CDR3 is TGTGCCAGCTGGCAAAGATGGGGGGGGCCTGAAGCTTTCTTT.

In DNA form, the CDR3 reads TGCGCCAGCAGCACCGGGACTAGCGGGAGGGCCGAGAATGAGCAGTTCTTC. It codes for CASSTGTSGRAENEQFF. The rearrangement uses TRBV5-1 and TRBJ2-1; 16 positions match TRBD2. V dropped 4 bases and J dropped 7; count of bases not matched to a gene: 8. The CDR3 consists of 17 residues. Germline lookup yields CDR1 SGHRS and CDR2 YFSETQ.

The chain is built from TRBV20-1 and TRBJ1-2; no definite D call. V lost 6 bases to trimming and J lost 0 bases, with 2 bases between them. The CDR3 sequence is 10 residues long. Germline V CDR1 and CDR2: DFQATT, SNEGSKA (reference sequence). For the CDR3, the DNA is TGCAGTGCCGCTAACTATGGCTACACCTTC. It encodes CSAANYGYTF.

The chain couples TRBV7-9 to TRBJ2-7; perhaps TRBD1 as D (6 bases). V shed 6 bases and J shed 6 bases, with 12 bases lying between them. CDR1 is SEHNR, CDR2 FQNEAQ, per germline (reference sequence). The CDR3 is 12 residues long. Written as DNA, the CDR3 is TGTGCCAGCAGTCCGGACAGATCCGAGCAGTACTTC. Residues: CASSPDRSEQYF.

V and J are TRBV27 and TRBJ2-1; D is undetermined. The CDR3 length is 13 residues. Germline V lookup: CDR1 MNHEY, CDR2 SMNVEV (reference sequence). V lost 7 bases and J lost 9, with 16 bases in between. The CDR3 here is CASISPSRREQFF. CDR3 nucleotide sequence: TGTGCCAGCATCTCGCCCAGCAGGCGTGAGCAGTTCTTC.

V and J are TRBV7-3 and TRBJ2-1; maybe TRBD1 (5 bases). The V end lost 5 bases, the J end lost 4 bases, and 15 bases lay between the germline ends. CDR3 size: 15 residues. Germline CDR1 and CDR2: SGHTA and FQGTGA. This CDR3 is CASSDSNLLYNEQFF. The CDR3 bases are TGTGCCAGCAGCGACAGTAACCTCCTTTACAATGAGCAGTTCTTC.

The V gene is TRBV11-2, the J gene TRBJ1-2; tentative D call: TRBD1 (6 bases). Trimming stripped 4 bases from V and 4 bases from J, with 13 bases between. CDR3 length: 14 residues. Germline CDR1 reads SGHAT; CDR2 reads FQNNGV. The CDR3 bases are TGTGCCAGCAGCTCCCCTAGGACAGCCTATGGCTACACCTTC. This codes for CASSSPRTAYGYTF.

V usage is TRBV7-8 and J usage is TRBJ2-3; D remains ambiguous. Germline V lookup: CDR1 SGHVS, CDR2 FQNEAQ. This CDR3 contains 15 residues. Trimming removed 1 base at V and 2 bases at J, with 10 bases between. For the CDR3, the DNA is TGTGCCAGCAGCTTAGAGCTACCGTTCACAGATACGCAGTATTTT. It translates to CASSLELPFTDTQYF.

V gene TRBV28 combines with J gene TRBJ1-2; D unresolved. Trimming removed 10 bases at V and 4 bases at J, with 7 bases between. CDR1 is MDHEN, CDR2 SYDVKM, per germline. CDR3 length: 10 residues. The CDR3 reads CATRSYGYTF. The CDR3 bases are TGTGCCACGCGAAGCTATGGCTACACCTTC.

The chain combines TRBV9 with TRBJ2-7; 9 bases align to TRBD1. Germline CDR1 and CDR2: SGDLS and YYNGEE. The ends lost 3 bases at V and 5 bases at J; junction bases unmatched: 3. The CDR3 runs 13 residues. The CDR3 reads CASSAGTGHEQYF. The CDR3 DNA is TGTGCCAGCAGCGCCGGGACAGGGCACGAGCAGTACTTC.

V and J are TRBV5-8 and TRBJ2-7; the match to TRBD2 covers 8 bases. Germline V gene sequence: CDR1 SGHTS, CDR2 YDEGEE. The CDR3 runs to 14 residues. After removal of 5 bases from V and 3 bases from J, the junction contained 7 bases not matched to a gene. CDR3 region: CASRQTGTSYEQYF. CDR3 in DNA: TGTGCCAGCAGACAAACCGGGACTAGCTACGAGCAGTACTTC.

The rearrangement joins TRBV19 to TRBJ2-7, with D possibly being TRBD1 (6 bases). Germline CDR1 LNHDA, CDR2 SQIVND (reference sequence). V lost 6 bases and J 3 bases, leaving 12 bases between the germline ends. The CDR3 length is 13 residues. The CDR3 region is CASSLTGSYEQYF. CDR3 coding DNA: TGTGCCAGTAGCCTCACAGGGAGCTACGAGCAGTACTTC.

Written as DNA, the CDR3 is TGTGCCAGCAGTTCCGAGAAGGGGGCCGGGACAGGGATAGGGGAGCTGTTTTTT. Translated: CASSSEKGAGTGIGELFF. This chain connects TRBV27 to TRBJ2-2, with 9 bases lining up with TRBD1. Germline CDR1 is MNHEY and CDR2 is SMNVEV (reference sequence). With 4 bases clipped from V and 8 bases from J, the junction kept 17 bases outside the gene matches. CDR3 length equals 18 residues.